Detailed here is one T cell receptor (beta chain). The antigen is not known. This sample is drawn from a study of cytomegalovirus exposure and HLA in healthy donors. Study conclusions and caveats: Later on, analysis showed that most CMV-associated TCR beta chains appeared to be HLA-restricted. Later analysis reportedly placed an Asian-associated ancestry cluster below the roughly 680-donor mean in N-insertions.

This CDR3 comprises 15 residues. Germline CDR1 LNHNV, CDR2 YYDKDF (reference sequence). Trimming stripped 0 bases from V and 4 bases from J, with 12 bases between. In the PCR, 60 Vbeta and 13 Jbeta primers were used. Original processing notes: Among the unique TCR beta chains that a later analysis counted, about 86 million in all, about 11 million were shared. Clones were sequenced by immunoSEQ multiplex PCR, and TCRdb holds only the in-frame ones, with some missing. V and J calls and clone size are given by that table; D and trimming were obtained from the DNA. The sample includes under 150,000 clones, over 65% of them seen just once.

The sequence was obtained from a female donor in good health and CMV-seropositive. The chain combines TRBV15 with TRBJ1-1; tentative D call: TRBD1 (6 bases). The sample comprised PBMCs. The CDR3 bases are TGTGCCACCAGCAGAGACACAGGGATACTCACTGAAGCTTTCTTT. Its protein is CATSRDTGILTEAFF.